The rows below give T cell receptor beta chains drawn from one sample of a study of blood T cell repertoires in COVID-19. Produced via immunoSEQ multiplex PCR; TCRdb's table is partial and in-frame only. The repertoire holds tens of thousands of clones, with 87% as singletons. Sequenced material: peripheral blood. These receptors were taken from a woman aged 80 or older with COVID-19, enrolled during active disease. CDR3s include the opening cysteine and the closing phenylalanine or tryptophan. Fields, in order: V gene, CDR3 protein.

TRBV27 CASSPPPAGRGANTDTQYF
TRBV30 CAWSRDSGSGNTIYF
TRBV29-1 CSVNRGATEAFF
TRBV27 CASRTGVLDAYNEQFF
TRBV25-1 CASSESGSPGAYEQYF
TRBV2 CASSLKWTYNEQFF
TRBV6-5 CASRQRDTSYEQYF
TRBV4-2 CASRDQGVAFGYTF
TRBV30 CAGHPGVGGYTF
TRBV18 CASSPTTGYEQYF
TRBV6-5 CASSYSYSPNYGYTF
TRBV14 CASSREHRGNSPLHF
TRBV6-4 CASSEQFSSPLHF
TRBV9 CASSVAGSNTEAFF
TRBV5-1 CASSLEGVDSGNTIYF
TRBV5-1 CASSLAPENTEAFF
TRBV6-5 CASRDSVLAEAFF
TRBV18 CASSPGGQGNQPQHF
TRBV19 CASRRQGSETQYF
TRBV11-2 CASTRRDDSGNTIYF
TRBV21-1 CASSKDSGKMNTEAFF
TRBV15 CATSGGDRGTAKNIQYF
TRBV5-1 CASSSTGELFF
TRBV5-1 CASSLLAGGEKVPFF
TRBV19 CASSSGAGGEQYF
TRBV7-2 CASSLAAGWGDSPLHF
TRBV5-6 CASSTDLRGRGDTQYF
TRBV6-5 CASSPGTNYGYTF
TRBV30 CAWTPGASYSPLHF
TRBV2 CASSDPGQGRDTGELFF
TRBV2 CASSALGPETLSANYGYTF